These 13 T cell receptor beta chains came from one sample sequenced in a study of shared clonotypes between healthy human individuals. Produced via immunoSEQ multiplex PCR; TCRdb's table is partial and in-frame only. The profile shows about a million clones, roughly 80% of them singletons. Material: memory CD4+ T cells sorted from blood. This sample's subset: CD45RA-negative fraction. These receptors were taken from a man aged 18 to 35 in good health.

As to this clone: The junction departs from the called germline gene at one end, perhaps through a read error. This chain joins TRBV7-9 and TRBJ1-2; no reliable D call. Germline CDR1 reads SEHNR; CDR2 reads FQNEAQ (reference sequence). The CDR3 is made up of 12 amino acids. CDR3 DNA sequence: TGTGCCAGCAGCCCTTCGACTCCCCCGGACTCCTTC. Protein sequence: CASSPSTPPDSF. Full variable domain (rest looked up from reference TRBV7-9 and TRBJ1-2): DTGVSQNPRHKITKRGQNVTFRCDPISEHNRLYWYRQTLGQGPEFLTYFQNEAQLEKSRLLSDRFSAERPKGSFSTLEIQRTEQGDSAMYLCASSPSTPPDSFGSGTRLTVV.

The gene calls are TRBV4-1 and TRBJ2-2; TRBD1 aligns across 7 bases. CDR3 length: 17 amino acids. The germline gives CDR1 MGHRA, CDR2 YSYEKL. The trim removed 1 base at V and 1 base at J, leaving 6 bases unmatched. The chain's CDR3 is CASSQAWDSRNTGELFF. For the CDR3, the DNA is TGCGCCAGCAGCCAAGCGTGGGACAGTCGGAACACCGGGGAGCTGTTTTTT.

Notes on this clone: The same CDR3 arises from other DNA sequences in this sample as well. The chain carries TRBV5-1 and TRBJ2-2, with D unclear. Deletions cut 0 bases from V and 0 bases from J, with 9 bases between. Per the germline V gene, CDR1 is SGHRS and CDR2 is YFSETQ. This CDR3 has 16 residues. This CDR3 is CASSLETRTNTGELFF. As DNA, the CDR3 is TGCGCCAGCAGCTTGGAGACCAGAACGAACACCGGGGAGCTGTTTTTT.

V and J are TRBV7-2 and TRBJ2-5, with D possibly TRBD1 on 5 matching bases. The CDR3 has 14 residues. Germline V gives CDR1 SGHTA, CDR2 FQGNSA. Trimming cost V 6 bases and J 5 bases, with 16 bases left between them. DNA for the CDR3: TGTGCCAGCAGTGGTTGGGGCCCTGGGGAGACCCAGTACTTC. It specifies CASSGWGPGETQYF.

The chain recombines TRBV5-4 with TRBJ2-2; 9 bases are a match to TRBD2. The CDR3 spans 17 residues. Germline V lookup: CDR1 SGHNT, CDR2 YYREEE (reference sequence). J gave up 4 bases and V 0 bases, and 7 bases lay outside the gene matches. The CDR3 sequence is CASSLAGSGSRTGELFF. The CDR3 bases are TGTGCCAGCAGCTTGGCCGGTAGCGGGAGTCGCACCGGGGAGCTGTTTTTT.

This clone was observed a handful of times. V usage is TRBV4-1 and J usage is TRBJ2-5, with 8 bases identical to TRBD2. The CDR3 runs 15 residues. Unmatched junction bases numbered 11, after V lost 6 bases and J lost 5 bases. CDR1 is MGHRA and CDR2 is YSYEKL in the germline V gene. Here the CDR3 DNA reads TGCGCCAGCAGTCGGGAGGGGTCGCCTGGGGAGACCCAGTACTTC. Protein product: CASSREGSPGETQYF.

The CDR3 DNA is TGTGCCAGCAGGGGGTTCGGACTCACAACTTCCTACGAGCAGTACTTC. It translates to CASRGFGLTTSYEQYF. The V gene is TRBV11-2, the J gene TRBJ2-7; perhaps TRBD2 as D (5 bases). CDR1 and CDR2 (germline): SGHAT, FQNNGV. Trimming removed 6 bases at V and 1 base at J, with 19 bases between. The CDR3 contains 16 residues.

The genes are TRBV7-9 and TRBJ2-5; the D gene is possibly TRBD2 (5 bases). The J call may be faulty, since TRBJ2-7 better matches the DNA end. CDR3 length: 14 amino acids. The germline CDR1 and CDR2 sequences are SEHNR and FQNEAQ (reference sequence). The CDR3 reads CASSSPGSSYEQYF. CDR3 sequence (DNA): TGTGCCAGCAGCTCCCCGGGATCCTCCTACGAGCAGTACTTC.

About this clone: The same CDR3 can be traced to other DNA sequences in this sample. The gene calls are TRBV5-4 and TRBJ2-5, with D possibly being TRBD2 (5 bases). Trimming pared 0 bases from V and 3 bases from J, leaving 9 bases between. This CDR3 comprises 14 residues. CDR1 and CDR2 from the germline V gene are SGHNT and YYREEE (reference sequence). CDR3: CASSLGGGEETQYF. In nucleotides, the CDR3 is TGTGCCAGCAGCTTGGGTGGAGGTGAAGAGACCCAGTACTTC.

This clone was picked up a small number of times. The chain couples TRBV5-1 to TRBJ1-1; D is unresolved. Germline V gene sequence: CDR1 SGHRS, CDR2 YFSETQ. This CDR3 has 14 residues. The V gene lost 0 bases and the J gene lost 5 bases, with 11 bases spanning the gap. The CDR3 DNA is TGCGCCAGCAGCTTGGACCTTACGGGGACTGAAGCTTTCTTT. Its translation is CASSLDLTGTEAFF.

This clone was seen repeatedly, ten times or more. Other DNA sequences within the sample encode an identical CDR3. The chain joins TRBV27 to TRBJ1-6; tentative D call: TRBD1 (5 bases). Germline values: CDR1 MNHEY, CDR2 SMNVEV (reference sequence). CDR3 size: 13 residues. V was trimmed by 6 bases and J by 7 bases, leaving 10 bases between them. CDR3 coding DNA: TGTGCCAGCAGGGCGACAGTAAATTCACCCCTCCACTTT. This gives the protein CASRATVNSPLHF.

The genes are TRBV4-1 and TRBJ2-1, with 8 bases that match TRBD2. The CDR3 totals 15 residues. Germline V lookup: CDR1 MGHRA, CDR2 YSYEKL. V lost 4 bases and J lost 7; bases outside the gene matches: 9. The CDR3 loop is CASSLQAGDKNEQFF. The CDR3 DNA reads TGCGCCAGCAGCCTACAAGCGGGAGATAAAAATGAGCAGTTCTTC.

The CDR3 is CASSLTITYEQYF. DNA of the CDR3: TGTGCCAGCAGCTTAACAATCACTTACGAGCAGTACTTC. V gene TRBV5-5 combines with J gene TRBJ2-7; D ambiguous. The CDR3 sequence is 13 residues long. Germline V gene lookup returns CDR1 SGHKS and CDR2 YYEKEE (reference sequence). Between the trimmed V and J ends, which lost 2 bases and 4 bases, there was a span of 10 bases.